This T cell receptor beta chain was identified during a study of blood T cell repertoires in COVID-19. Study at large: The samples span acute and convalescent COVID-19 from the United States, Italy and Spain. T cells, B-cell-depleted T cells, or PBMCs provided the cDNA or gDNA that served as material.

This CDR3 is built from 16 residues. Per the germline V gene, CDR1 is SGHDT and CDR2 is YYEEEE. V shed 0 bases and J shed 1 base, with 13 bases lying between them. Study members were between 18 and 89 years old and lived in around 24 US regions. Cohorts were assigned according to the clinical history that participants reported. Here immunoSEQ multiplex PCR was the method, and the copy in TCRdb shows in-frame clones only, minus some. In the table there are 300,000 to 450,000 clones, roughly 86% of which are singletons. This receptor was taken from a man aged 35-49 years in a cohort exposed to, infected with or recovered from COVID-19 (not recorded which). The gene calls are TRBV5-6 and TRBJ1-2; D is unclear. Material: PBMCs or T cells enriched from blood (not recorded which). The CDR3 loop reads CASSLAGEGRNYGYTF. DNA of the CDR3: TGTGCCAGCAGCTTGGCCGGGGAGGGTCGTAACTATGGCTACACCTTC.